The 32 T cell receptor beta chains below were found in one sample sequenced in a study of OX40 agonist ivuxolimab in advanced cancers. The method was immunoSEQ multiplex PCR; TCRdb's version includes in-frame clones alone and lacks a portion of them. The table shows 50,000 to 70,000 clones, with roughly nine tenths occurring only once. This specimen consisted of CD4+ or CD8+ T cells sorted from blood, obtained in a trial of the OX40 agonist ivuxolimab. Receptor source: an adult with an advanced solid tumor such as melanoma, head and neck, liver or kidney cancer.

This clone ranks as medium-sized. The genes are TRBV5-3 and TRBJ2-7; 9 bases map to TRBD1. TRBV5-3 is classed as an ORF, of uncertain function. J gave up 1 base and V 3 bases, and 17 bases lay outside the gene matches. This CDR3 region has 19 residues. The CDR3 loop reads CARSSRISYRGPLSYEQYF. The CDR3 nucleotides read TGTGCCAGAAGCTCCAGAATCAGCTACAGGGGGCCTTTATCCTACGAGCAGTACTTC.

The rearrangement uses TRBV5-6 and TRBJ2-7, with 12 bases fitting TRBD2. This CDR3 spans 15 amino acids. V lost 4 bases and J lost 3; bases outside the gene matches: 5. Germline values: CDR1 SGHDT, CDR2 YYEEEE. The CDR3 reads CASSVGLAGSYEQYF. CDR3 sequence (DNA): TGTGCCAGCAGCGTCGGACTAGCGGGGAGCTACGAGCAGTACTTC.

This clone was seen once. The chain couples TRBV5-6 to TRBJ2-7; D perhaps matches TRBD2 (6 bases). The V end was cut by 0 bases, the J end by 0 bases, with 10 bases between. Germline CDR1 and CDR2: SGHDT and YYEEEE. This CDR3 region has 15 residues. The CDR3 here is CASSLASGFSYEQYF. The DNA for the CDR3 is TGTGCCAGCAGCTTGGCCAGCGGGTTCTCCTACGAGCAGTACTTC.

This chain joins TRBV28 and TRBJ2-7, with D possibly matching TRBD1 (6 bases). CDR1 and CDR2 (germline): MDHEN, SYDVKM. The CDR3 consists of 14 residues. Trimming removed 4 bases at V and 3 bases at J, with 13 bases between. CDR3 coding DNA: TGTGCCAGCAGTTCACTCAGGGGCGTCTACGAGCAGTACTTC. The encoded protein is CASSSLRGVYEQYF.

This sequence joins TRBV27 and TRBJ2-3; D call uncertain. The V and J ends lost 3 bases and 0 bases respectively, with 13 bases between them. The CDR3 is 16 amino acids. Germline loops: CDR1 MNHEY, CDR2 SMNVEV (reference sequence). CDR3 sequence: CASSFRSQASTDTQYF. CDR3 DNA sequence: TGTGCCAGCAGTTTCCGATCCCAAGCGAGCACAGATACGCAGTATTTT.

J is TRBJ2-5 and V is TRBV7-9; perhaps TRBD2 as D (7 bases). Germline-derived CDR1 and CDR2 are SEHNR and FQNEAQ (reference sequence). V dropped 2 bases and J dropped 5 bases, with 15 bases sitting between them. The CDR3 length is 15 residues. The CDR3 spells CASSLSVGGGETQYF. CDR3 nucleotides: TGTGCCAGCAGCTTAAGCGTGGGAGGGGGTGAGACCCAGTACTTC.

The gene calls are TRBV27 and TRBJ1-2, with unresolved D. The germline gives CDR1 MNHEY, CDR2 SMNVEV (reference sequence). V was cut by 5 bases and J by 2 bases, with 15 bases left in between. This CDR3 region has 15 residues. The CDR3 nucleotides read TGTGCCAGCAGTCCCGGAGGCCAACCGAACTATGGCTACACCTTC. Translating gives CASSPGGQPNYGYTF.

The chain is built from TRBV19 and TRBJ2-2; possibly TRBD1 or TRBD2 for D (5 bases each). Germline values: CDR1 LNHDA, CDR2 SQIVND (reference sequence). This CDR3 has 15 residues. V was clipped by 3 bases and J by 1 base, with 9 bases between them. Written as DNA, the CDR3 is TGTGCCAGTAGTATGGGGGAATTGAACACCGGGGAGCTGTTTTTT. It is translated as CASSMGELNTGELFF.

The rearrangement links TRBV7-9 to TRBJ2-7, with D perhaps TRBD2 (6 bases). Germline V lookup: CDR1 SEHNR, CDR2 FQNEAQ (reference sequence). Trimming shortened V by 1 base and J by 6 bases, and 10 bases separated the two germline ends. There are 13 residues in the CDR3. The DNA for the CDR3 is TGTGCCAGCAGCTTAGAACGGGGAGGCGAGCAGTACTTC. Translating gives CASSLERGGEQYF.

The chain is built from TRBV5-1 and TRBJ1-2; D not resolved. The germline V gene has CDR1 SGHRS and CDR2 YFSETQ. The CDR3 extends over 11 amino acids. Trimming took off 2 bases at V and 4 bases at J, with 3 bases between the two ends. The chain's CDR3 is CASSFGYGYTF. CDR3 DNA sequence: TGCGCCAGCAGCTTTGGCTATGGCTACACCTTC.

The rearrangement joins TRBV7-3 to TRBJ2-3; a weak D match, TRBD2 (5 bases). In germline, CDR1 is SGHTA, CDR2 FQGTGA. Trimming pared 5 bases from V and 0 bases from J, leaving 18 bases between. The CDR3 consists of 17 residues. The CDR3 here is CASSQTEVEGSTDTQYF. CDR3 nucleotide sequence: TGTGCCAGCAGCCAGACGGAGGTCGAGGGAAGCACAGATACGCAGTATTTT.

The rearrangement links TRBV2 to TRBJ2-7, with D maybe TRBD1 (5 bases). This CDR3 comprises 13 residues. V was clipped by 6 bases and J by 0 bases, with 9 bases between them. Germline lookup yields CDR1 SNHLY and CDR2 FYNNEI. The CDR3 region is CASSMTDSYEQYF. The CDR3 nucleotides read TGTGCCAGCAGCATGACAGACTCCTACGAGCAGTACTTC.

The chain uses TRBV7-3 and TRBJ1-1, with D unresolved. V was clipped by 1 base and J by 1 base, with 4 bases between them. The germline V gene has CDR1 SGHTA and CDR2 FQGTGA. This CDR3 has 13 residues. This CDR3 reads CASSLMRNTEAFF. The CDR3 DNA reads TGTGCCAGCAGCTTAATGAGGAACACTGAAGCTTTCTTT.

The rearrangement uses TRBV27 and TRBJ1-2, with 9 bases lining up with TRBD1. Germline trimming cut 8 bases from V and 7 bases from J; bases unmatched to any gene: 2. This CDR3 spans 11 amino acids. Germline values: CDR1 MNHEY, CDR2 SMNVEV (reference sequence). CDR3 loop: CASATGGGYTF. The DNA of the CDR3 is TGTGCCAGCGCGACAGGGGGTGGCTACACCTTC.

The gene calls are TRBV10-3 and TRBJ1-2, with 9 nucleotides matching TRBD1. CDR1 and CDR2 (germline): ENHRY, SYGVKD. The CDR3 runs 13 residues. V was clipped by 10 bases and J by 1 base; unmatched bases: 4. CDR3 sequence reads: CATPGQGNYGYTF. Here the CDR3 DNA reads TGTGCCACCCCGGGACAGGGTAACTATGGCTACACCTTC.

Concerning this clone itself: An end of the junction differs from the germline gene, which may be a read error. The chain couples TRBV9 to TRBJ2-7; 13 nucleotides agree with TRBD2. Germline CDR1 and CDR2: SGDLS and YYNGEE. The CDR3 extends over 15 amino acids. CDR3 nucleotides: TGTGCCAGCAGCGAGTTCGGGACTAGCGGGGAGCAATTGGACTTC. It codes for CASSEFGTSGEQLDF.

The chain couples TRBV4-1 to TRBJ2-7; D perhaps matches TRBD1 (5 bases). With 1 base removed from V and 5 bases from J, the gap between germline ends came to 9 bases. This CDR3 region has 13 residues. Per germline, CDR1 MGHRA and CDR2 YSYEKL. The CDR3 loop reads CASSQVAGHEQYF. In DNA form, the CDR3 reads TGCGCCAGCAGCCAAGTGGCAGGGCACGAGCAGTACTTC.

This clone was seen once. V usage is TRBV5-6 and J usage is TRBJ1-1; TRBD1 matches 8 bases. Trimming at V came to 3 bases and at J to 4 bases, leaving 2 bases not matched to a gene. This CDR3 is built from 13 residues. Per the germline V gene, CDR1 is SGHDT and CDR2 is YYEEEE. The CDR3, as DNA: TGTGCCAGCAGCTGGCAGGGGGCCACTGAAGCTTTCTTT. Protein: CASSWQGATEAFF.

This clone appeared a single time. The J gene is TRBJ2-5, the V gene TRBV7-7; TRBD2 matches 8 bases. Unmatched junction bases numbered 6, after V lost 5 bases and J lost 4 bases. This CDR3 comprises 14 residues. Germline V gene sequence: CDR1 SSHAT, CDR2 FNYEAQ (reference sequence). CDR3 region: CASSLIAGLETQYF. In DNA form, the CDR3 reads TGTGCCAGCAGCCTAATAGCGGGGTTAGAGACCCAGTACTTC.

This clone came up once. V gene TRBV7-9 combines with J gene TRBJ2-5; no firm D call. CDR3 size: 14 residues. Germline V lookup: CDR1 SEHNR, CDR2 FQNEAQ (reference sequence). The V gene lost 5 bases and the J gene lost 1 base, with 11 bases spanning the gap. CDR3 in DNA: TGTGCCAGCAGCGACCCGGCGTCCCAAGAGACCCAGTACTTC. Its translation: CASSDPASQETQYF.

The CDR3 DNA sequence: TGTGCCAGCAGTCCCCGGGAGCCTCTCAATGAGCAGTTCTTC. It translates to CASSPREPLNEQFF. The chain employs TRBV27 and TRBJ2-1; perhaps TRBD2 as D (6 bases). Per the germline V gene, CDR1 is MNHEY and CDR2 is SMNVEV (reference sequence). The germline V and J ends were trimmed by 5 bases and 6 bases, with 14 bases remaining between them. CDR3 length: 14 residues.

The J gene is TRBJ2-1, the V gene TRBV27; D is undetermined. Germline CDR1 reads MNHEY; CDR2 reads SMNVEV (reference sequence). V was shortened by 6 bases and J by 9 bases, with 9 bases between the two germline ends. This CDR3 spans 11 amino acids. The CDR3 DNA sequence: TGTGCCAGCAGGTTCAGAGGTGAGCAGTTCTTC. This encodes CASRFRGEQFF.

The chain is built from TRBV7-3 and TRBJ1-5; 9 positions match TRBD1. CDR1 is SGHTA, CDR2 FQGTGA, per germline. CDR3 length equals 15 residues. J gave up 1 base and V 5 bases, and 3 bases lay outside the gene matches. CDR3 nucleotides: TGTGCCAGCAGCCTAGGGACAGGGAGCAATCAGCCCCAGCATTTT. Amino acids: CASSLGTGSNQPQHF.

The chain combines TRBV29-1 with TRBJ2-1; the D is unclear. V was pared by 7 bases and J by 4 bases, with 11 bases between. The CDR3 runs 12 residues. Germline values: CDR1 SQVTM, CDR2 ANQGSEA. DNA for the CDR3: TGCAGCGATAATACAGCTTACAATGAGCAGTTCTTC. It codes for CSDNTAYNEQFF.

The rearrangement links TRBV19 to TRBJ2-7, with D unclear. The CDR3 consists of 13 residues. Germline V gene data show CDR1 as LNHDA and CDR2 as SQIVND (reference sequence). Trimming pared 3 bases from V and 5 bases from J, leaving 11 bases between. The CDR3 is CASSIFPGHEQYF. CDR3 in DNA: TGTGCCAGTAGTATTTTTCCAGGCCACGAGCAGTACTTC.

The rearrangement joins TRBV19 to TRBJ2-7; 8 bases are a match to TRBD2. This CDR3 spans 13 amino acids. Germline CDR1 LNHDA, CDR2 SQIVND (reference sequence). The V and J ends lost 3 bases and 6 bases, in that order; junction bases with no gene match: 4. CDR3 amino acids: CASSMVLAGEQYF. CDR3 sequence (DNA): TGTGCCAGTAGTATGGTCCTAGCGGGCGAGCAGTACTTC.

This clone was found once. The chain carries TRBV6-5 and TRBJ2-3, with D perhaps matching TRBD1 or TRBD2 (6 bases each). The CDR3 has 12 residues. Trimming removed 2 bases from V and 10 bases from J, with 10 bases in between. CDR1 is MNHEY, CDR2 SVGAGI, per germline. CDR3 in DNA: TGTGCCAGCAGTTACGGTGGGGGGCCGCAGTATTTT. Its translation is CASSYGGGPQYF.

This clone has only one observation. The chain is built from TRBV7-9 and TRBJ2-7; possibly TRBD1 or TRBD2 for D (6 bases each). CDR1 and CDR2 (germline): SEHNR, FQNEAQ (reference sequence). V was trimmed by 0 bases and J by 2 bases, leaving 17 bases between them. This CDR3 spans 17 amino acids. The CDR3 protein is CASSLAFRGTQAYEQYF. The DNA of the CDR3 is TGTGCCAGCAGCTTAGCTTTTAGGGGGACTCAGGCCTACGAGCAGTACTTC.

V usage is TRBV7-8 and J usage is TRBJ2-7; D is perhaps TRBD2 (5 bases). This CDR3 is 14 amino acids long. The V end was cut by 5 bases, the J end by 1 base, with 12 bases between. The V gene's germline CDR1 is SGHVS and CDR2 FQNEAQ. CDR3 sequence: CASSIRELSYEQYF. The CDR3 DNA reads as TGTGCCAGCAGCATACGGGAACTTTCCTACGAGCAGTACTTC. Together with reference TRBV7-8 and TRBJ2-7, the CDR3 gives the full variable domain: GAGVSQSPRYKVAKRGQDVALRCDPISGHVSLFWYQQALGQGPEFLTYFQNEAQLDKSGLPSDRFFAERPEGSVSTLKIQRTQQEDSAVYLCASSIRELSYEQYFGPGTRLTVT.

V gene TRBV2 combines with J gene TRBJ2-1, with D maybe TRBD1 (5 bases). V gave up 2 bases and J gave up 8 bases, with 10 bases separating them. CDR1 is SNHLY, CDR2 FYNNEI, per germline. The CDR3 has 13 amino acids. The CDR3 DNA follows: TGTGCCAGCAGTGAAAAAGGGGTGGATGAGCAGTTCTTC. Translated: CASSEKGVDEQFF.

The chain has TRBV27 and TRBJ2-3; D call uncertain. The V end lost 7 bases, the J end lost 10 bases, and 15 bases lay between the germline ends. The CDR3 spans 12 residues. The V gene's germline CDR1 is MNHEY and CDR2 SMNVEV (reference sequence). CDR3 sequence (DNA): TGTGCCAGCACCTCCCTCGGGCTTGCGCAGTATTTT. The encoded protein is CASTSLGLAQYF.

This chain joins TRBV5-4 and TRBJ2-1; possibly TRBD1 for D (5 bases). The CDR3 has 16 residues. Trimming shortened V by 2 bases and J by 7 bases, and 19 bases separated the two germline ends. CDR1 and CDR2 (germline): SGHNT, YYREEE (reference sequence). The CDR3 protein is CASSLMALGQGNEQFF. The CDR3, as DNA: TGTGCCAGCAGCTTAATGGCCCTTGGTCAGGGTAATGAGCAGTTCTTC.